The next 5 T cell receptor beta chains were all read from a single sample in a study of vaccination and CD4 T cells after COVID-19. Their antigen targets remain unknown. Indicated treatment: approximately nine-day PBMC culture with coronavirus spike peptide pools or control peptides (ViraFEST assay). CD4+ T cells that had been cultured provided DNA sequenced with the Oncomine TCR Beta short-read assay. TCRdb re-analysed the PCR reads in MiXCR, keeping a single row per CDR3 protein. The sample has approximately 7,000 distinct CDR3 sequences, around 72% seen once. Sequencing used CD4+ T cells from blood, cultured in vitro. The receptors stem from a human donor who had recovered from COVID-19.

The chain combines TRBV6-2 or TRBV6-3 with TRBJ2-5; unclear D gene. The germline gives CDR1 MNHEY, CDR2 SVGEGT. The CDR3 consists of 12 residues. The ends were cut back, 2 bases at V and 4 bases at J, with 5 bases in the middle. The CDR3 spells CASSYQPETQYF. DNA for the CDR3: TGTGCCAGCAGTTACCAACCAGAGACCCAGTACTTC.

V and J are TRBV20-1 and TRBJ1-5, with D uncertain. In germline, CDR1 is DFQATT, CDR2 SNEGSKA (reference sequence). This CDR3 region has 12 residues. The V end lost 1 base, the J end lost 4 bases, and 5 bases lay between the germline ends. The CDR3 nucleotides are TGCAGTGCTAGAGGAGGGAATCAGCCCCAGCATTTT. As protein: CSARGGNQPQHF.

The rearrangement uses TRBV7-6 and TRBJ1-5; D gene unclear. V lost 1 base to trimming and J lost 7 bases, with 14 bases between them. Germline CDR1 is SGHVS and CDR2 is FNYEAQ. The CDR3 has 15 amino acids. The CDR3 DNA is TGTGCCAGCAGCTTAGGTGGTGGGGTGGGGCAGCCCCAGCATTTT. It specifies CASSLGGGVGQPQHF.

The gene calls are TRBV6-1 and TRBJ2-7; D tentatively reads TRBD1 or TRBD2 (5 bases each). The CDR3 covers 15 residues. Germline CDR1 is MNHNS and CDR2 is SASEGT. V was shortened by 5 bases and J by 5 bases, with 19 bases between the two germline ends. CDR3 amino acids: CASSKERQGGNEQYF. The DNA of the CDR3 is TGTGCCAGCAGTAAGGAGCGGCAGGGTGGCAACGAGCAGTACTTC.

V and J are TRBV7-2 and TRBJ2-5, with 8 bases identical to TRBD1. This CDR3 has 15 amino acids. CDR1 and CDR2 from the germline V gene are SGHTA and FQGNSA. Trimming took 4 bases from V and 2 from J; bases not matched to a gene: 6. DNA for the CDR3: TGTGCCAGCAGCTCCGACAGGGGTCGGCAAGAGACCCAGTACTTC. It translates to CASSSDRGRQETQYF.